This TCR beta chain was identified during a study of regulatory T cells in long-lasting Graves disease. Germline-derived CDR1 and CDR2 are ENHRY and SYGVKD. Trimming pared 2 bases from V and 3 bases from J, leaving 5 bases between. The length of the CDR3 is 12 residues. Time point denoted: newly diagnosed GD, antithyroid drugs for less than 3 months. Isolated PBMC RNA provided the starting material for the TCR library. Arm-PCR of CDR3 regions and iRepertoire HTBI primers were used to build TCR beta libraries. TCRdb re-derived calls from the multiplex PCR reads in MiXCR, one entry per CDR3 protein. The sample has hundreds of thousands of distinct CDR3 sequences, over 12% seen once. These same data were also listed under a study on T cells in Graves' hyperthyroidism and ophthalmopathy.

The chain joins TRBV10-3 to TRBJ2-7; D unclear. The clonotype comes from a woman in her forties with Graves disease. Sequences were derived from peripheral blood mononuclear cells (PBMCs), sampled at new diagnosis, from a patient treated with antithyroid drugs. CDR3 amino acids: CAISEEDYEQYF. CDR3 coding DNA: TGTGCCATCAGTGAGGAGGACTACGAGCAGTACTTC.